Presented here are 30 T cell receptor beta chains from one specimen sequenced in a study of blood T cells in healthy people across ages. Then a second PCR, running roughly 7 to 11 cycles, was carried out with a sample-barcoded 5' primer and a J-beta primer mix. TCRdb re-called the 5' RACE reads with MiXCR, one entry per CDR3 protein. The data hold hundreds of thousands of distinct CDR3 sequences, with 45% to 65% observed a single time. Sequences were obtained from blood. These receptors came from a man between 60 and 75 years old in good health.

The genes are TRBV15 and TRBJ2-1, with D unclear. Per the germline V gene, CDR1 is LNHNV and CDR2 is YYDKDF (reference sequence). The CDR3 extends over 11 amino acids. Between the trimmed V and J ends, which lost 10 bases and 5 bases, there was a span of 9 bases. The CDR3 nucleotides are TGTGCCAGCCGCCTCGACAATGAGCAGTTCTTC. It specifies CASRLDNEQFF.

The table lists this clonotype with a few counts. The CDR3 protein is CASSQAIAGGQETQYF. The CDR3 DNA reads as TGTGCCAGCAGCCAAGCGATAGCGGGGGGGCAAGAGACCCAGTACTTC. The chain has TRBV3-1 and TRBJ2-5; 11 positions match TRBD2. CDR1 and CDR2 from the germline V gene are LGHDT and YNNKEL (reference sequence). The CDR3 has 16 amino acids. The junction had 3 bases not matched to a gene; V was cut back by 1 base and J by 2 bases.

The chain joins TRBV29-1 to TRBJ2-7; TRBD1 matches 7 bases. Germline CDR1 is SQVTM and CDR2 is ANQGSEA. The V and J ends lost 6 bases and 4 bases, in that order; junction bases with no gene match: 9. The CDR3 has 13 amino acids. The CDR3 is CSVVQGIAYEQYF. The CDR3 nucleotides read TGCAGCGTAGTACAGGGGATCGCGTACGAGCAGTACTTC.

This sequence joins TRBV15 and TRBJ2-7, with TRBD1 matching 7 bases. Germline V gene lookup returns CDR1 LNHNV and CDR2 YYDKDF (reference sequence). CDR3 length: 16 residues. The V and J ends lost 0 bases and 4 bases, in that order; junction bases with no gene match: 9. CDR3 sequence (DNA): TGTGCCACCAGCAGAGATTTGGGGACAGCGATGTACGAGCAGTACTTC. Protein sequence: CATSRDLGTAMYEQYF.

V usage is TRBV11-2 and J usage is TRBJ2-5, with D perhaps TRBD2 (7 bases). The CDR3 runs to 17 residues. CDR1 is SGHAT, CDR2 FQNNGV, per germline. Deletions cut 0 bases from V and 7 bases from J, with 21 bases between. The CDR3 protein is CASSLDRRGALSSTQYF. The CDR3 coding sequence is TGTGCCAGCAGCTTAGATCGTCGGGGGGCGCTTTCCTCGACCCAGTACTTC.

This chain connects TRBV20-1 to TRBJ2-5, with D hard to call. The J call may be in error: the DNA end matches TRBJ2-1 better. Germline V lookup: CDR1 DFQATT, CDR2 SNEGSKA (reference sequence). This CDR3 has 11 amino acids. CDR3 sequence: CSARPQETQFF. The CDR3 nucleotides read TGCAGTGCTAGGCCCCAAGAGACCCAGTTCTTC.

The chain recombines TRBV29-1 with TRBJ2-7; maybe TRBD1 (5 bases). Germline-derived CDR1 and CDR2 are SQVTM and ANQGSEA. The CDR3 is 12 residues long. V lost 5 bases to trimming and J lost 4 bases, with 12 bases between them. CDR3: CSVSTQGYEQYF. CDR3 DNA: TGCAGCGTTTCCACTCAGGGATACGAGCAGTACTTC.

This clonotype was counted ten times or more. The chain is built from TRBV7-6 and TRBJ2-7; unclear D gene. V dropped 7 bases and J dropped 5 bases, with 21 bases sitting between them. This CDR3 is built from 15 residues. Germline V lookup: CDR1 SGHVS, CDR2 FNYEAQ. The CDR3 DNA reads TGTGCCAGCAACCTGGCCTACGGGTTCCTGGACGAGCAGTACTTC. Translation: CASNLAYGFLDEQYF.

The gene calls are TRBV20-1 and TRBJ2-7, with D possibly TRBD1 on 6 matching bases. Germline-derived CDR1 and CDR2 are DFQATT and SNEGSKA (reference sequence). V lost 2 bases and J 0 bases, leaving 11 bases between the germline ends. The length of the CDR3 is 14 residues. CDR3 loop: CSARFGQPSYEQYF. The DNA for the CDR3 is TGCAGTGCTAGATTCGGACAGCCCTCCTACGAGCAGTACTTC.

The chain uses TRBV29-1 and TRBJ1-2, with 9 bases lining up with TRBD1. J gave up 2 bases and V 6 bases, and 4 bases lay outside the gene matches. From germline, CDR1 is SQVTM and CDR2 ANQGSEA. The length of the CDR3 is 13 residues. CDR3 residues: CSVDRGTNYGYTF. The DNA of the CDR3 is TGCAGCGTGGACAGGGGAACCAACTATGGCTACACCTTC.

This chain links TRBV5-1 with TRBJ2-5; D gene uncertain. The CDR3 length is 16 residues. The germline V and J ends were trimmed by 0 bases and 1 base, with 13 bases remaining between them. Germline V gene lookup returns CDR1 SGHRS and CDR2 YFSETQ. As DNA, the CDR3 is TGCGCCAGCAGCTTGGCGGTAGGCCCCCGCCAAGAGACCCAGTACTTC. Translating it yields CASSLAVGPRQETQYF.

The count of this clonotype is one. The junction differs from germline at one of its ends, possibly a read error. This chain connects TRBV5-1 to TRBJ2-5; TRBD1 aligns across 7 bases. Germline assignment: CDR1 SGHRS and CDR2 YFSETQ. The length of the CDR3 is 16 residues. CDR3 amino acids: CASGLVVGRGKETQYF. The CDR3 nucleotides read TGCGCCAGCGGCTTGGTCGTTGGCAGGGGGAAAGAGACCCAGTACTTC.

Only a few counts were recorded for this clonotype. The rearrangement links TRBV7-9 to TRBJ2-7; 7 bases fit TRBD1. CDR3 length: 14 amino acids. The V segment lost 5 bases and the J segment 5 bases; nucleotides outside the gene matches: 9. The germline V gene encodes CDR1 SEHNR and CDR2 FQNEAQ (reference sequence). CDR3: CASSPGTAIDEQYF. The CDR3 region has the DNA TGTGCCAGCAGCCCCGGGACAGCGATCGACGAGCAGTACTTC.

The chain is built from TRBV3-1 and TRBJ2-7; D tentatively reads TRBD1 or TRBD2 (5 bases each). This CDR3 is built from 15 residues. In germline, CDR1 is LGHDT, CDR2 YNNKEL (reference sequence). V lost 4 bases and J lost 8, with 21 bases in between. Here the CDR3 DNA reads TGTGCCAGCAGCCCCACACCGCTGGCAGGGACGAAGCAGTACTTC. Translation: CASSPTPLAGTKQYF.

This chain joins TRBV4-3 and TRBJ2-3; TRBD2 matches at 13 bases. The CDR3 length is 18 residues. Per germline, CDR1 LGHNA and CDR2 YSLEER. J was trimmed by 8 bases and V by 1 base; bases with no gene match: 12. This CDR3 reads CASSQGTSGSGGLGTQYF. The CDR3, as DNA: TGCGCCAGCAGCCAAGGGACTAGCGGGAGTGGTGGGTTGGGTACGCAGTATTTT.

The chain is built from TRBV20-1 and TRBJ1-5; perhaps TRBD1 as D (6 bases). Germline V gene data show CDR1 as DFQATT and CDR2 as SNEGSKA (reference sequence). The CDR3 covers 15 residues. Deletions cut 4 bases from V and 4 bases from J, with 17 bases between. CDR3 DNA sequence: TGCAGTGCTATAGAAGGTATGCAGGGGAATCAGCCCCAGCATTTT. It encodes CSAIEGMQGNQPQHF.

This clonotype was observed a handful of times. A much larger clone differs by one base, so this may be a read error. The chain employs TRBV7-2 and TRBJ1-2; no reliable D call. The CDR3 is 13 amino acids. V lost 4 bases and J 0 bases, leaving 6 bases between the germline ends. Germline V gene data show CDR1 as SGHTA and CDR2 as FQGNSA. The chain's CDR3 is CASSCQANYGYTF. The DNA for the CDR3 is TGTGCCAGCAGCTGTCAAGCTAACTATGGCTACACCTTC.

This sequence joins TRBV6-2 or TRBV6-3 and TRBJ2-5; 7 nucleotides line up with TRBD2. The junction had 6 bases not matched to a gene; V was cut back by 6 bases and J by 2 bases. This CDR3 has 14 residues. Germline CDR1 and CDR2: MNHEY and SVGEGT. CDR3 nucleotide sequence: TGTGCCAGCAGACGATCTAGCGGACAAGAGACCCAGTACTTC. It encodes CASRRSSGQETQYF.

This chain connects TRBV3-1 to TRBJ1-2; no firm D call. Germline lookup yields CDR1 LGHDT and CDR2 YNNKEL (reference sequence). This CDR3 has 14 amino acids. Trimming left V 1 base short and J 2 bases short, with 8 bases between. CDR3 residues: CASSQVGPNYGYTF. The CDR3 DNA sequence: TGTGCCAGCAGCCAAGTCGGACCCAACTATGGCTACACCTTC.

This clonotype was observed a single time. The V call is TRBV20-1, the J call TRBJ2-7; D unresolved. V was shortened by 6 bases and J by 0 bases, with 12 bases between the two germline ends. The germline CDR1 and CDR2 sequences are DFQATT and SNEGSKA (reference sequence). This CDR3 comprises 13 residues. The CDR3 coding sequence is TGCAGTGCCTATCGGGCGAGCTCCTACGAGCAGTACTTC. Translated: CSAYRASSYEQYF.

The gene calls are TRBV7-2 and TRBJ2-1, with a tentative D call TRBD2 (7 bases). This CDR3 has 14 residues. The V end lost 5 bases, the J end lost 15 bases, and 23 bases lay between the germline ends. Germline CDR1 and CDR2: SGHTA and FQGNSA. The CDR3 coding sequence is TGTGCCAGCAGCGTAGGGGGGGCGGGGGCGACGTGGTTCTTC. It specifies CASSVGGAGATWFF.

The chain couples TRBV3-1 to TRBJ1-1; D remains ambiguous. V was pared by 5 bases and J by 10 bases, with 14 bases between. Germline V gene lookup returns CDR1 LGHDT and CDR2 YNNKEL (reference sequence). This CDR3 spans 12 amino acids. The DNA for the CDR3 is TGTGCCAGCAGCGAAACCCAAGGCAGAGCTTTCTTT. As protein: CASSETQGRAFF.

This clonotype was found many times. CDR3: CASRSRTADVGYTF. The CDR3 DNA reads as TGCGCCAGCAGATCCCGGACAGCCGACGTTGGCTACACCTTC. V and J are TRBV5-1 and TRBJ1-2; maybe TRBD1 (6 bases). Per germline, CDR1 SGHRS and CDR2 YFSETQ. The CDR3 is 14 amino acids. V lost 5 bases, J lost 7 bases, and 18 bases lay in between.

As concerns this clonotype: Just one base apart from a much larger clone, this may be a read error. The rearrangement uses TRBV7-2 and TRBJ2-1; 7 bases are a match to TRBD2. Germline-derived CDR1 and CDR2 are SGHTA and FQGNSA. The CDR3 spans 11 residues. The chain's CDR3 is CACRAGAEQFF. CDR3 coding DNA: TGTGCCTGCAGGGCGGGAGCTGAGCAGTTCTTC.

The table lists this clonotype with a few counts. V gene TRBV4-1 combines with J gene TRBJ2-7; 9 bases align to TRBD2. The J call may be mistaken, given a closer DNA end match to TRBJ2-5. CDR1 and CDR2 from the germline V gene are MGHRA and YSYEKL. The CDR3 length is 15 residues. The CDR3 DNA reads TGCGCCAGCAGCTTAAAGGGACTAGCCGAAGAGACCCAGTACTTC. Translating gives CASSLKGLAEETQYF.

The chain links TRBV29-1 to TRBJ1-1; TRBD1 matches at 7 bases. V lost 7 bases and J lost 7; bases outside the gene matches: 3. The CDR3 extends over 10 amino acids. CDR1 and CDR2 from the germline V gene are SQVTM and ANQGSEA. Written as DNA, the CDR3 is TGCAGCGCCCGGGACAGTGAAGCTTTCTTT. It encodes CSARDSEAFF.

The CDR3 DNA reads as TGTGCCAGCAGTTTAATTCAGGTAGCCAACCAAGAGACCCAGTACTTC. Amino acids: CASSLIQVANQETQYF. The chain joins TRBV6-2 or TRBV6-3 to TRBJ2-5; D is unresolved. The germline V gene encodes CDR1 MNHEY and CDR2 SVGEGT. CDR3 length: 16 amino acids. V lost 4 bases and J lost 0, with 15 bases in between.

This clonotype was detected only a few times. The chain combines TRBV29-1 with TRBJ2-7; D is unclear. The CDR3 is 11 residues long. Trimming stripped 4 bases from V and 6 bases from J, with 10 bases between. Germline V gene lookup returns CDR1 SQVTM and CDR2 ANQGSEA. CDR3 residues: CSVGRPTEQYF. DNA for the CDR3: TGCAGCGTTGGGCGCCCCACCGAGCAGTACTTC.

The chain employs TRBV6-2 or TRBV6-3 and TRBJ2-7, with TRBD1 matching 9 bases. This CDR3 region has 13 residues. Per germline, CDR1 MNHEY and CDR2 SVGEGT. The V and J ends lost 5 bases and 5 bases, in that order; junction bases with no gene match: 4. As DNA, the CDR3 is TGTGCCAGCAGTCAAGGGACAGGGAACGAGCAGTACTTC. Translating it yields CASSQGTGNEQYF.

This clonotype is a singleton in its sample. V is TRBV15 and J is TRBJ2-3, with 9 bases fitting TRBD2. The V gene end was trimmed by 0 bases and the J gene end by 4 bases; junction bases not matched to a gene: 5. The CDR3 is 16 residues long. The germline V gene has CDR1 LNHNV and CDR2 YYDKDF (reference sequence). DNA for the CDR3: TGTGCCACCAGCAGAGATCTAACTAGCGGGTCAGATACGCAGTATTTT. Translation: CATSRDLTSGSDTQYF.